The 26 T cell receptor beta chains listed next were all sequenced from one sample in a study of cytomegalovirus exposure and HLA in healthy donors. PCR involved 60 Vbeta and 13 Jbeta primers. The repertoire was sequenced with immunoSEQ multiplex PCR; TCRdb's copy has only in-frame clones and lacks some. The sample yields 110,000 or so clones, over 65% seen once. Sequencing was carried out using PBMCs. These receptors all stem from a woman in her twenties or thirties in good health and CMV-seropositive.

The rearrangement links TRBV10-3 to TRBJ1-2; 7 bases line up with TRBD1. Germline CDR1 ENHRY, CDR2 SYGVKD. This CDR3 is 13 amino acids long. The ends lost 3 bases at V and 4 bases at J; junction bases unmatched: 2. The CDR3 DNA sequence: TGTGCCATCAGTGAAGGGGGCGCCTATGGCTACACCTTC. Its protein is CAISEGGAYGYTF.

The rearrangement links TRBV19 to TRBJ1-3; 9 positions agree with TRBD1. V gave up 4 bases and J gave up 0 bases; unmatched junction bases: 4. The CDR3 loop spans 16 amino acids. CDR1 is LNHDA, CDR2 SQIVND, per germline (reference sequence). CDR3 bases: TGTGCCAGTAGTACCGGGACAGGGCTCTCTGGAAACACCATATATTTT. It encodes CASSTGTGLSGNTIYF.

The rearrangement joins TRBV6-5 to TRBJ1-4; D remains ambiguous. Per the germline V gene, CDR1 is MNHEY and CDR2 is SVGAGI. Trimming took 0 bases from V and 12 from J, leaving 17 bases between them. This CDR3 comprises 15 residues. The CDR3 coding sequence is TGTGCCAGCAGTTACTCCGTTGCTGGAGGGAAAGAACTGTTTTTT. Amino acid sequence: CASSYSVAGGKELFF.

The rearrangement links TRBV19 to TRBJ1-1; possible D gene TRBD1, 6 bases. The V and J ends lost 4 bases and 2 bases respectively, with 8 bases between them. Per the germline V gene, CDR1 is LNHDA and CDR2 is SQIVND (reference sequence). There are 13 residues in the CDR3. As DNA, the CDR3 is TGTGCCAGTAGTAAGACAGGAAACACTGAAGCTTTCTTT. Protein product: CASSKTGNTEAFF.

The rearrangement joins TRBV19 to TRBJ2-3; D not certain. Germline values: CDR1 LNHDA, CDR2 SQIVND (reference sequence). The V and J ends lost 3 bases and 1 base respectively, with 11 bases between them. The CDR3 consists of 15 residues. CDR3 loop: CASSMWAQRTDTQYF. For the CDR3, the DNA is TGTGCCAGTAGTATGTGGGCACAGCGCACAGATACGCAGTATTTT.

A single count supports this clone. This chain joins TRBV5-4 and TRBJ1-3, with 8 bases lining up with TRBD1. The germline CDR1 and CDR2 sequences are SGHNT and YYREEE (reference sequence). Germline trimming cut 3 bases from V and 0 bases from J; bases unmatched to any gene: 5. CDR3 length equals 16 residues. The CDR3 nucleotides read TGTGCCAGCAGCTCCTCCGGGACAGGCTCTGGAAACACCATATATTTT. Residues: CASSSSGTGSGNTIYF. Supplemented by reference TRBV5-4 and TRBJ1-3, the full variable domain reads ETGVTQSPTHLIKTRGQQVTLRCSSQSGHNTVSWYQQALGQGPQFIFQYYREEENGRGNFPPRFSGLQFPNYSSELNVNALELDDSALYLCASSSSGTGSGNTIYFGEGSWLTVV.

The rearrangement uses TRBV10-3 and TRBJ1-1; perhaps TRBD1 as D (6 bases). The CDR3 runs to 14 residues. Between the trimmed V and J ends, which lost 2 bases and 1 base, there was a span of 8 bases. Germline lookup yields CDR1 ENHRY and CDR2 SYGVKD. CDR3 sequence: CAISEGRGNTEAFF. CDR3 nucleotide sequence: TGTGCCATCAGTGAGGGCAGGGGGAACACTGAAGCTTTCTTT.

The chain uses TRBV19 and TRBJ1-1; unclear D gene. The germline V gene encodes CDR1 LNHDA and CDR2 SQIVND (reference sequence). V was trimmed by 1 base and J by 2 bases, leaving 8 bases between them. The CDR3 has 14 amino acids. CDR3 in amino acids: CASSIGPFNTEAFF. For the CDR3, the DNA is TGTGCCAGTAGTATAGGGCCTTTTAACACTGAAGCTTTCTTT.

The CDR3 loop reads CASSAGLAEQETQYF. In nucleotides, the CDR3 is TGTGCCAGCAGCGCGGGACTAGCGGAACAAGAGACCCAGTACTTC. The genes are TRBV11-3 and TRBJ2-5; TRBD2 agrees at 11 bases. Trimming removed 5 bases from V and 2 bases from J; junction bases left unmatched: 4. Per germline, CDR1 SGHNT and CDR2 YENEEA. The CDR3 has 15 amino acids.

The chain employs TRBV19 and TRBJ1-6; 10 bases map to TRBD1. This CDR3 is built from 13 residues. The V gene's germline CDR1 is LNHDA and CDR2 SQIVND (reference sequence). Unmatched junction bases numbered 2, after V lost 8 bases and J lost 7 bases. CDR3 sequence reads: CASGDRGNSPLHF. The CDR3 region has the DNA TGTGCCAGTGGGGACAGGGGAAATTCACCCCTCCACTTT.

The gene calls are TRBV20-1 and TRBJ1-4; D is possibly TRBD1 (6 bases). Germline CDR1 DFQATT, CDR2 SNEGSKA (reference sequence). This CDR3 has 11 amino acids. V shed 3 bases and J shed 8 bases, with 7 bases lying between them. CDR3 loop: CSASRGEKLFF. The CDR3 nucleotides read TGCAGTGCTAGCAGGGGAGAAAAACTGTTTTTT.

The chain couples TRBV30 to TRBJ1-3; D unresolved. Germline V gene lookup returns CDR1 GTSNPN and CDR2 SVGIG (reference sequence). Trimming shortened V by 5 bases and J by 2 bases, and 13 bases separated the two germline ends. This CDR3 is built from 14 residues. The CDR3 DNA reads as TGTGCCTGGGGGTTCACGGGGACTGGAAACACCATATATTTT. Translation: CAWGFTGTGNTIYF.

The genes are TRBV7-9 and TRBJ1-2; the D is unclear. The ends were cut back, 5 bases at V and 2 bases at J, with 9 bases in the middle. The CDR3 is made up of 13 amino acids. CDR1 is SEHNR, CDR2 FQNEAQ, per germline (reference sequence). CDR3 in amino acids: CASSPGTNYGYTF. CDR3 bases: TGTGCCAGCAGCCCAGGAACAAACTATGGCTACACCTTC.

The chain links TRBV15 to TRBJ1-2; TRBD1 aligns across 7 bases. The ends lost 5 bases at V and 7 bases at J; junction bases unmatched: 7. Germline CDR1 LNHNV, CDR2 YYDKDF (reference sequence). The CDR3 runs 13 residues. CDR3 amino acids: CATSATGSSGYTF. For the CDR3, the DNA is TGTGCCACCAGCGCGACAGGGTCGAGTGGCTACACCTTC.

The chain is built from TRBV7-8 and TRBJ1-5; 8 bases are shared with TRBD1. V trimming: 2 bases; J trimming: 1 base; junction bases outside the gene matches: 1. CDR3 size: 15 residues. Germline values: CDR1 SGHVS, CDR2 FQNEAQ. This CDR3 is CASSLWTGSNQPQHF. CDR3 coding DNA: TGTGCCAGCAGCTTATGGACAGGGAGCAATCAGCCCCAGCATTTT. Full variable domain (rest looked up from reference TRBV7-8 and TRBJ1-5): GAGVSQSPRYKVAKRGQDVALRCDPISGHVSLFWYQQALGQGPEFLTYFQNEAQLDKSGLPSDRFFAERPEGSVSTLKIQRTQQEDSAVYLCASSLWTGSNQPQHFGDGTRLSIL.

J is TRBJ1-4 and V is TRBV12-5; D not resolved. Germline V gives CDR1 LGHNT, CDR2 FRNRAP. Trimming took off 7 bases at V and 1 base at J, with 10 bases between the two ends. CDR3 length equals 14 residues. The CDR3 region has the DNA TGTGCTAGTGCCCGCGATATAACTAATGAAAAACTGTTTTTT. As protein: CASARDITNEKLFF. Full variable domain (rest looked up from reference TRBV12-5 and TRBJ1-4): DARVTQTPRHKVTEMGQEVTMRCQPILGHNTVFWYRQTMMQGLELLAYFRNRAPLDDSGMPKDRFSAEMPDATLATLKIQPSEPRDSAVYFCASARDITNEKLFFGSGTQLSVL.

V usage is TRBV18 and J usage is TRBJ2-2; 10 bases are shared with TRBD1. V lost 3 bases and J lost 6; bases outside the gene matches: 4. The CDR3 extends over 15 amino acids. Germline V gives CDR1 KGHSH, CDR2 LQKENI. CDR3 coding DNA: TGTGCCAGCTCACCGAGACAGGGGGCGGCCGGGGAGCTGTTTTTT. It encodes CASSPRQGAAGELFF.

The chain couples TRBV4-1 to TRBJ1-3; the D gene is possibly TRBD1 (6 bases). In germline, CDR1 is MGHRA, CDR2 YSYEKL. V was shortened by 0 bases and J by 2 bases, with 14 bases between the two germline ends. The CDR3 extends over 17 amino acids. The DNA for the CDR3 is TGCGCCAGCAGCCAAGATCTACAGGGTAGGGCTGGAAACACCATATATTTT. It specifies CASSQDLQGRAGNTIYF.

The chain recombines TRBV18 with TRBJ2-1; 9 bases agree with TRBD2. The CDR3 spans 15 residues. V was clipped by 0 bases and J by 3 bases; unmatched bases: 0. Per germline, CDR1 KGHSH and CDR2 LQKENI. This CDR3 is CASSPPRGGYNEQFF. The CDR3 DNA reads as TGTGCCAGCTCACCACCGCGGGGGGGCTACAATGAGCAGTTCTTC.

This chain uses TRBV19 with TRBJ1-2; TRBD1 matches 9 bases. The CDR3 runs 15 residues. V gave up 5 bases and J gave up 4 bases; unmatched junction bases: 8. CDR1 and CDR2 (germline): LNHDA, SQIVND (reference sequence). CDR3 DNA sequence: TGTGCCAGTAGTCCGACAGGGGGAGGGGTCTATGGCTACACCTTC. This sequence encodes CASSPTGGGVYGYTF.

This rearrangement joins TRBV6-1 to TRBJ1-1; 9 positions agree with TRBD1. Germline trimming cut 5 bases from V and 0 bases from J; bases unmatched to any gene: 4. In germline, CDR1 is MNHNS, CDR2 SASEGT. This CDR3 contains 15 residues. CDR3 in DNA: TGTGCCAGCAGTCCTGACAGGGGGGTGAACACTGAAGCTTTCTTT. It codes for CASSPDRGVNTEAFF.

J is TRBJ2-5 and V is TRBV6-4; D is undetermined. Per germline, CDR1 MRHNA and CDR2 SNTAGT. Trimming took 6 bases from V and 5 from J, leaving 7 bases between them. CDR3 length: 11 residues. The CDR3 nucleotides read TGTGCCAGCAGGCGGCGGGAGACCCAGTACTTC. This sequence encodes CASRRRETQYF.

CDR3: CASSLQVRPGQGSLRNEQFF. CDR3 DNA sequence: TGCGCCAGCAGCTTGCAGGTTCGACCGGGACAGGGCTCCCTTAGAAATGAGCAGTTCTTC. The V and J genes are TRBV5-1 and TRBJ2-1; 9 positions match TRBD1. The V segment lost 1 base and the J segment 7 bases; nucleotides outside the gene matches: 21. The germline CDR1 and CDR2 sequences are SGHRS and YFSETQ. There are 20 residues in the CDR3.

The chain is built from TRBV6-1 and TRBJ1-1, with TRBD1 identical over 7 bases. The CDR3 is 15 amino acids. Trimming removed 5 bases from V and 5 bases from J; junction bases left unmatched: 11. Germline CDR1 MNHNS, CDR2 SASEGT. The CDR3 sequence: CASSLEGALVTEAFF. The CDR3 bases are TGTGCCAGCAGTCTGGAGGGGGCCTTGGTTACTGAAGCTTTCTTT.

Points on this clone: An end of the junction differs from the germline gene, which may be a read error. The CDR3 DNA reads TGTGCTAGCAGACTCACAGGGGGGAGTGGGGAGACCCAGTACTTC. This gives the protein CASRLTGGSGETQYF. The J gene is TRBJ2-5, the V gene TRBV7-7; 8 nucleotides line up with TRBD1. The CDR3 loop spans 15 amino acids. Germline V gives CDR1 SSHAT, CDR2 FNYEAQ (reference sequence).

The genes are TRBV7-2 and TRBJ1-1; 9 bases match TRBD1. CDR3 length: 15 residues. The ends lost 5 bases at V and 1 base at J; junction bases unmatched: 5. Per germline, CDR1 SGHTA and CDR2 FQGNSA. The CDR3 DNA is TGTGCCAGCAGCCTCCAACAGGGGGCGAACACTGAAGCTTTCTTT. It translates to CASSLQQGANTEAFF. The full variable domain, rest sourced from reference TRBV7-2 and TRBJ1-1, is GAGVSQSPSNKVTEKGKDVELRCDPISGHTALYWYRQSLGQGLEFLIYFQGNSAPDKSGLPSDRFSAERTGGSVSTLTIQRTQQEDSAVYLCASSLQQGANTEAFFGQGTRLTVV.